Presented here are 9 T cell receptor beta chains from one specimen sequenced in a study of post-analysis software for immune sequencing data (dated by TCRdb to between 2015 and 2016). The paper's findings and limits, for the study overall: Significantly higher frequencies in patients than in controls were found for five or six TRBV segments, including TRBV5-6, TRBV5-1 and TRBV20-1.

Library construction relied on PCR. The data were produced on an Illumina HiSeq 2500. To reduce PCR and sequencing biases, unique molecular identifiers were incorporated into the TCR beta cDNA libraries. TCRdb cleaned the public reads at Q25 with fastp, built clones with MiXCR and kept in-frame beta chains. Rows matching on CDR3 protein sequence are summarized as one entry with the most common DNA and genes. The table for this sample lists about 500,000 distinct CDR3 sequences; around 40% of them were counted only once. The ten largest account for around 10% of the sample. No antigen has been identified for these receptors. Sequencing used blood. The receptors were sampled from a girl aged 5-17 years with multiple sclerosis.

As concerns this clonotype: The germline gene is not matched at one end of the junction; a read error may be the cause. The V call is TRBV15, the J call TRBJ2-7; 11 nucleotides match TRBD2. This CDR3 contains 17 residues. In germline, CDR1 is LNHNV, CDR2 YYDKDF (reference sequence). CDR3 in DNA: TGTGCCACCGGCAGAGATTCTACTAGCGGGAGTGTCTACGAGCAGTACTTC. This encodes CATGRDSTSGSVYEQYF.

DNA of the CDR3: TGTGCCAGCAGTGACGACGTAGCGGGAGGGCCTATGGATACGCAGTATTTT. Its protein product is CASSDDVAGGPMDTQYF. The V and J genes are TRBV6-4 and TRBJ2-3, with TRBD2 matching over 11 bases. V lost 2 bases, J lost 6 bases, and 10 bases stayed unmatched. This CDR3 has 17 amino acids. Germline assignment: CDR1 MRHNA and CDR2 SNTAGT.

The table lists this clonotype with a few counts. V usage is TRBV29-1 and J usage is TRBJ2-7; D gene ambiguous. CDR3 size: 14 residues. Germline CDR1 is SQVTM and CDR2 is ANQGSEA. V shed 4 bases and J shed 2 bases, with 15 bases lying between them. The CDR3 DNA reads as TGCAGCGTTGCGGATGGACGGTTGACCTACGAGCAGTACTTC. Translating gives CSVADGRLTYEQYF.

The V gene is TRBV7-9, the J gene TRBJ2-5; D unclear. The J call is in doubt because the DNA end fits TRBJ2-7 better. Germline V gene data show CDR1 as SEHNR and CDR2 as FQNEAQ (reference sequence). The CDR3 consists of 12 residues. CDR3 amino acids: CASSAPGAEQYF. The CDR3 DNA is TGTGCCAGCAGCGCCCCGGGTGCCGAGCAGTACTTC.

This clonotype showed up just a few times. The chain combines TRBV6-1 with TRBJ2-7; D not resolved. The V end was cut by 2 bases, the J end by 0 bases, with 14 bases between. The germline V gene encodes CDR1 MNHNS and CDR2 SASEGT. The length of the CDR3 is 16 residues. DNA for the CDR3: TGTGCCAGCAGTGAATGGGCTTCTGTCCTCTCCTACGAGCAGTACTTC. This gives the protein CASSEWASVLSYEQYF.

This clonotype was observed a handful of times. This chain joins TRBV20-1 and TRBJ2-7; a weak D match, TRBD2 (5 bases). The germline V gene has CDR1 DFQATT and CDR2 SNEGSKA (reference sequence). This CDR3 is built from 13 residues. Trimming cost V 3 bases and J 2 bases, with 11 bases left between them. Here the CDR3 DNA reads TGCAGTGCTAGTTGGGAGACAACCTACGAGCAGTACTTC. This codes for CSASWETTYEQYF.

The rearrangement joins TRBV4-1 to TRBJ2-5, with D tentatively TRBD1 (6 bases). The closer fit of TRBJ2-7 to the DNA end suggests the J call may be wrong. The CDR3 covers 16 residues. Germline values: CDR1 MGHRA, CDR2 YSYEKL. The CDR3 sequence: CASSQTHFEQGYEQYF. The CDR3 DNA reads TGCGCCAGCAGCCAAACCCACTTTGAACAGGGCTACGAGCAGTACTTC.

This clonotype has only a few counts. This chain uses TRBV24-1 with TRBJ2-1; TRBD1 might be the D (6 bases). Germline V gene sequence: CDR1 KGHDR, CDR2 SFDVKD. The CDR3 loop spans 14 amino acids. V was trimmed by 6 bases and J by 3 bases, leaving 11 bases between them. For the CDR3, the DNA is TGTGCCACCAGTTCCTCGGACAGCTACAATGAGCAGTTCTTC. As protein: CATSSSDSYNEQFF.

The gene calls are TRBV29-1 and TRBJ2-7; 8 positions agree with TRBD1. The junction had 9 bases not matched to a gene; V was cut back by 5 bases and J by 3 bases. CDR1 and CDR2 from the germline V gene are SQVTM and ANQGSEA. The CDR3 has 14 residues. The CDR3 bases are TGCAGCGTTTCCGGGACAGGAGGGGTCTACGAGCAGTACTTC. This encodes CSVSGTGGVYEQYF.